This T cell receptor (beta chain) was sequenced in a study of shared clonotypes between healthy human individuals. General observations from the study: Depth of sequencing was expected to influence donor clonotype sharing. Even with large depth, rarefaction showed that sorted-subset sequencing was incomplete. Sample collection involved blood only; tissue repertoires are likely different.

To note about this clone: No antigen is known for it.

The donors, healthy adults who were HIV-negative, had experienced no recent acute infections or vaccinations. The assay was immunoSEQ multiplex PCR, and TCRdb's table has in-frame clones only and misses some. Here the sample spans about 1.5 million clones, 98% being singletons. This CDR3 contains 14 residues. CDR1 is SGHRS and CDR2 is YFSETQ in the germline V gene. The germline V and J ends were trimmed by 1 base and 5 bases, with 13 bases remaining between them. The clonotype comes from a man aged 25-45 years in good health. Sequencing was performed on naive CD4+ T cells sorted from blood. Subset defined: CD45RA+ positively selected. The chain has TRBV5-1 and TRBJ2-7; possibly TRBD1 or TRBD2 for D (7 bases each). The CDR3 bases are TGCGCCAGCAGCTTGACAGGGGAGGGCGACGAGCAGTACTTC. This sequence encodes CASSLTGEGDEQYF.